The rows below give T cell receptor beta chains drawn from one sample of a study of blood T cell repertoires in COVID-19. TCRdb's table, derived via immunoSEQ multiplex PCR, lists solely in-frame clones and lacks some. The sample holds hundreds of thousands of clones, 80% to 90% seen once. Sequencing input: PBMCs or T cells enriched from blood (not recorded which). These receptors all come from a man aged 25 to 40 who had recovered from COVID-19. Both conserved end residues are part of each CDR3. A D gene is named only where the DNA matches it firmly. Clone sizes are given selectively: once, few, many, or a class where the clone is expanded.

CDR3nt: TGTGCCAGCAGTGAGGGGGGGGGACTTAAGGCTTTCTTT; CDR3aa: CASSEGGGLKAFF; d_gene: .; v_gene: TRBV2; j_gene: TRBJ1-1; abundance: .
CDR3nt: TGTGCCAGCAGCTTAGGGCAGGGGGCGGAGATTTCACCCCTCCACTTT; CDR3aa: CASSLGQGAEISPLHF; d_gene: TRBD1; v_gene: TRBV7-8; j_gene: TRBJ1-6; abundance: once
CDR3nt: TGTGCCAGCAGCTTAGTCCCAGGGGACGAGCAGTACTTC; CDR3aa: CASSLVPGDEQYF; d_gene: .; v_gene: TRBV7-8; j_gene: TRBJ2-7; abundance: .
CDR3nt: TGTGCCACCAGTGGACGGGACTCCTACGAGCAGTACTTC; CDR3aa: CATSGRDSYEQYF; d_gene: .; v_gene: TRBV24-1; j_gene: TRBJ2-7; abundance: .
CDR3nt: TGTGCCAGCAGTGAAGCTGGACAGGGGAGGAATGAGCAGTTCTTC; CDR3aa: CASSEAGQGRNEQFF; d_gene: TRBD1; v_gene: TRBV6-1; j_gene: TRBJ2-1; abundance: few
CDR3nt: TGTGCCAGCAGCCAATCTCAGACAGGGGTAGGAGATACGCAGTATTTT; CDR3aa: CASSQSQTGVGDTQYF; d_gene: TRBD1; v_gene: TRBV3-1/TRBV3-2; j_gene: TRBJ2-3; abundance: .
CDR3nt: TGCAGCGCCCTGATGGGGATCGGGGAGACTGAAGCTTTCTTT; CDR3aa: CSALMGIGETEAFF; d_gene: .; v_gene: TRBV29-1; j_gene: TRBJ1-1; abundance: .
CDR3nt: TGTGCCAGCAGACTTAGTGTGGCTAGAAAGAACACCGGGGAGCTGTTTTTT; CDR3aa: CASRLSVARKNTGELFF; d_gene: .; v_gene: TRBV7-9; j_gene: TRBJ2-2; abundance: few
CDR3nt: TGTGCCAGCAGCTTAACGCAGGGAACAGATACGCAGTATTTT; CDR3aa: CASSLTQGTDTQYF; d_gene: .; v_gene: TRBV11-2; j_gene: TRBJ2-3; abundance: .
CDR3nt: TGTGCCAGCTCTCGGGGGGATAGCGGCTACACCTTC; CDR3aa: CASSRGDSGYTF; d_gene: .; v_gene: TRBV7-9; j_gene: TRBJ1-2; abundance: .
CDR3nt: TGTGCCAGCAGACCGACAGGGGGAGGCACAGATACGCAGTATTTT; CDR3aa: CASRPTGGGTDTQYF; d_gene: TRBD1; v_gene: TRBV28; j_gene: TRBJ2-3; abundance: few
CDR3nt: TGTGCCAGCAGCTACGGTAACTACGAGCAGTACTTC; CDR3aa: CASSYGNYEQYF; d_gene: .; v_gene: TRBV7-9; j_gene: TRBJ2-7; abundance: .
CDR3nt: TGTGCCAGCAGCCAGAGACAGGGTTCCAATGAGCAGTTCTTC; CDR3aa: CASSQRQGSNEQFF; d_gene: TRBD1; v_gene: TRBV7-2; j_gene: TRBJ2-1; abundance: .
CDR3nt: TGTGCCAGCAGGCGGGACAGGGGTGGCACTGAAGCTTTCTTT; CDR3aa: CASRRDRGGTEAFF; d_gene: TRBD1; v_gene: TRBV2; j_gene: TRBJ1-1; abundance: .
CDR3nt: TGTGCCAGCAGTCCCCGACCAGACAGGGCAACTCGGGAAAAACTGTTTTTT; CDR3aa: CASSPRPDRATREKLFF; d_gene: TRBD1; v_gene: TRBV27; j_gene: TRBJ1-4; abundance: .
CDR3nt: TGTGCCAGCGAAAGAGGGGACAGACTTAACTATGGCTACACCTTC; CDR3aa: CASERGDRLNYGYTF; d_gene: TRBD1; v_gene: TRBV2; j_gene: TRBJ1-2; abundance: .
CDR3nt: TGCGCCAGCAGCTTGGCCGGGACAGGGTTTAACTATGGCTACACCTTC; CDR3aa: CASSLAGTGFNYGYTF; d_gene: TRBD1; v_gene: TRBV5-1; j_gene: TRBJ1-2; abundance: .
CDR3nt: TGTGCCAGTAGTATAGGGACGGAGGCGGTTCGTGGCTACACCTTC; CDR3aa: CASSIGTEAVRGYTF; d_gene: .; v_gene: TRBV19; j_gene: TRBJ1-2; abundance: once
CDR3nt: TGTGCCAGCAGTGAACACGGCGCGGGGGCGAATCAGCCCCAGCATTTT; CDR3aa: CASSEHGAGANQPQHF; d_gene: .; v_gene: TRBV6-1; j_gene: TRBJ1-5; abundance: .
CDR3nt: TGTGCCAGCTCACCACGGACTGAGTCCACCTATGGCTACACCTTC; CDR3aa: CASSPRTESTYGYTF; d_gene: .; v_gene: TRBV18; j_gene: TRBJ1-2; abundance: .
CDR3nt: TGTGCCAGCAGCCCGCAACAGGGCGCATTTAATGAAAAACTGTTTTTT; CDR3aa: CASSPQQGAFNEKLFF; d_gene: .; v_gene: TRBV3-1/TRBV3-2; j_gene: TRBJ1-4; abundance: .
CDR3nt: TGTGCCAGCAGAACCGGGACAGGGTCCTACGAGCAGTACTTC; CDR3aa: CASRTGTGSYEQYF; d_gene: TRBD1; v_gene: TRBV5-6; j_gene: TRBJ2-7; abundance: .
CDR3nt: TGTGCCTGGACGAACAGGGGGCCCTACAATGAGCAGTTCTTC; CDR3aa: CAWTNRGPYNEQFF; d_gene: TRBD1; v_gene: TRBV30; j_gene: TRBJ2-1; abundance: .
CDR3nt: TGTGCCAGCAGTGCTTCTAGCGGGGGGAACGAGCAGTACTTC; CDR3aa: CASSASSGGNEQYF; d_gene: TRBD2; v_gene: TRBV6-6; j_gene: TRBJ2-7; abundance: .
CDR3nt: TGTGCCAGCAGTGACCTAGGACATCACAATGAGCAGTTCTTC; CDR3aa: CASSDLGHHNEQFF; d_gene: .; v_gene: TRBV6-1; j_gene: TRBJ2-1; abundance: .
CDR3nt: TGTGCCAGCAGCAAGGGACAGGGAAGGGATGAAAAACTGTTTTTT; CDR3aa: CASSKGQGRDEKLFF; d_gene: TRBD1; v_gene: TRBV7-7; j_gene: TRBJ1-4; abundance: .
CDR3nt: TGTGCCAGTAGTACGGGACAGGGTAATTCACCCCTCCACTTT; CDR3aa: CASSTGQGNSPLHF; d_gene: TRBD1; v_gene: TRBV19; j_gene: TRBJ1-6; abundance: few
CDR3nt: TGTGCCAGCAGTAATGGACAGGGGTCCTATAATTCACCCCTCCACTTT; CDR3aa: CASSNGQGSYNSPLHF; d_gene: TRBD1; v_gene: TRBV3-1/TRBV3-2; j_gene: TRBJ1-6; abundance: .
CDR3nt: TGTGCCAGCAGTTACTTGAGCGGGAGGGTAACAGATACGCAGTATTTT; CDR3aa: CASSYLSGRVTDTQYF; d_gene: TRBD2; v_gene: TRBV6-5; j_gene: TRBJ2-3; abundance: .
CDR3nt: TGTGCCAGCAGCCAAGATCCCCCAGTTGTAAACGCCGATCCTGGGGCCAACGTCCTGACTTTC; CDR3aa: CASSQDPPVVNADPGANVLTF; d_gene: .; v_gene: TRBV3-1/TRBV3-2; j_gene: TRBJ2-6; abundance: .
CDR3nt: TGTGCCAGCACCCACGGTTTGGTCAAAAACATTCAGTACTTC; CDR3aa: CASTHGLVKNIQYF; d_gene: .; v_gene: TRBV6-6; j_gene: TRBJ2-4; abundance: .
CDR3nt: TGTGCCACCAGCAAACCAGGGGGCTTCGATTCACCCCTCCACTTT; CDR3aa: CATSKPGGFDSPLHF; d_gene: TRBD1; v_gene: TRBV15; j_gene: TRBJ1-6; abundance: .
CDR3nt: TGTGCCAGTAATCAGGGGCGGGATACGCAGTATTTT; CDR3aa: CASNQGRDTQYF; d_gene: .; v_gene: TRBV19; j_gene: TRBJ2-3; abundance: .
CDR3nt: TGTGCCACCAGTGATGGCTGGGACAGGGGAGATGGAAACACCATATATTTT; CDR3aa: CATSDGWDRGDGNTIYF; d_gene: TRBD1; v_gene: TRBV24-1; j_gene: TRBJ1-3; abundance: .
CDR3nt: TGTGCCAGCAGCCCTGGACTAGCGGGTCTTTTCGAGCAGTACTTC; CDR3aa: CASSPGLAGLFEQYF; d_gene: TRBD2; v_gene: TRBV7-7; j_gene: TRBJ2-7; abundance: once
CDR3nt: TGTGCCAGCTCACTAGGGACAGGGGGTGCCCCCCGTACAGATACGCAGTATTTT; CDR3aa: CASSLGTGGAPRTDTQYF; d_gene: TRBD1; v_gene: TRBV18; j_gene: TRBJ2-3; abundance: .
CDR3nt: TGTGCCACCCAAGAATCCGGGAACGCTGAAGCTTTCTTT; CDR3aa: CATQESGNAEAFF; d_gene: .; v_gene: TRBV10-3; j_gene: TRBJ1-1; abundance: .
CDR3nt: TGCGCCAGCAGCTCGAGAACTAGCTCAGAGACCCAGTACTTC; CDR3aa: CASSSRTSSETQYF; d_gene: .; v_gene: TRBV5-1; j_gene: TRBJ2-5; abundance: .
CDR3nt: TGTGCCAGCAGCTTGCTCGGCCGGGACAATGAGCAGTTCTTC; CDR3aa: CASSLLGRDNEQFF; d_gene: .; v_gene: TRBV5-5; j_gene: TRBJ2-1; abundance: .
CDR3nt: TGTGCCACCGGGACAGGGGGGGCCAAAAACATTCAGTACTTC; CDR3aa: CATGTGGAKNIQYF; d_gene: TRBD1; v_gene: TRBV10-3; j_gene: TRBJ2-4; abundance: .
CDR3nt: TGTGCCAGCAGCCAAGAGAGACAGGACGTGAACACTGAAGCTTTCTTT; CDR3aa: CASSQERQDVNTEAFF; d_gene: .; v_gene: TRBV14; j_gene: TRBJ1-1; abundance: .
CDR3nt: TGTGCCACCAGCAGAGATCGACTGACTAAAGAGACCCAGTACTTC; CDR3aa: CATSRDRLTKETQYF; d_gene: .; v_gene: TRBV15; j_gene: TRBJ2-5; abundance: few
CDR3nt: TGTGCCAGCTCAGAGAGCCTAAACACTGAAGCTTTCTTT; CDR3aa: CASSESLNTEAFF; d_gene: .; v_gene: TRBV18; j_gene: TRBJ1-1; abundance: .
CDR3nt: TGTGCCAGCCGTACAGGGGGGTCCAACATTCAGTACTTC; CDR3aa: CASRTGGSNIQYF; d_gene: TRBD1; v_gene: TRBV6-5; j_gene: TRBJ2-4; abundance: .
CDR3nt: TGTGCCAGCAGCTTAGCGCCAAACCGTCGGGCTTTCTTT; CDR3aa: CASSLAPNRRAFF; d_gene: .; v_gene: TRBV7-9; j_gene: TRBJ1-1; abundance: .
CDR3nt: TGTGCCAGCAGTCCCCTGGGGCAGGTCAGCAATCAGCCCCAGCATTTT; CDR3aa: CASSPLGQVSNQPQHF; d_gene: .; v_gene: TRBV28; j_gene: TRBJ1-5; abundance: .